Listed below are T cell receptor beta chains from one sample, sequenced in a study of blood T cell repertoires in COVID-19. Generated by immunoSEQ multiplex PCR, the TCRdb table keeps only in-frame clones and is missing some. The sample lists 95,000 to 150,000 clones, about two thirds occurring once. The sequenced sample was peripheral blood. These TCRs come from a human donor with acute or convalescent COVID-19. The donor label of this sample is uncertain. Each CDR3 is given with its conserved first and last residue. D genes are given only for firm matches. Size is stated for part of the rows, as once, few or many counts, or as a class when the clone is expanded.

D gene: NA
J gene: TRBJ2-5
V gene: TRBV3-1/TRBV3-2
clone size: NA
CDR3 DNA: TGTGCCAGCAGCCTTGGGGAGCTTGGAGGGGCCCAGTACTTC
CDR3 protein: CASSLGELGGAQYF

D gene: TRBD1
J gene: TRBJ1-5
V gene: TRBV19
clone size: NA
CDR3 DNA: TGTGCCAGTAGGACAGGGTTGGATCAGCCCCAGCATTTT
CDR3 protein: CASRTGLDQPQHF

D gene: NA
J gene: TRBJ1-1
V gene: TRBV28
clone size: NA
CDR3 DNA: TGTGCCAGCAGTTTATTTCGGGAGAACACTGAAGCTTTCTTT
CDR3 protein: CASSLFRENTEAFF

D gene: NA
J gene: TRBJ1-5
V gene: TRBV6-6
clone size: NA
CDR3 DNA: TGTGCCAGCAGTGCCGCGGGAGGGGGCAATCAGCCCCAGCATTTT
CDR3 protein: CASSAAGGGNQPQHF

D gene: NA
J gene: TRBJ1-1
V gene: TRBV6-5
clone size: NA
CDR3 DNA: TGTGCCAGCAGTTATAGAGTTGGTTACACTGAAGCTTTCTTT
CDR3 protein: CASSYRVGYTEAFF

D gene: NA
J gene: TRBJ1-6
V gene: TRBV28
clone size: NA
CDR3 DNA: TGTGCCAGCAGTTTGTCCCAATCACCCCTCCACTTT
CDR3 protein: CASSLSQSPLHF

D gene: TRBD1
J gene: TRBJ1-1
V gene: TRBV2
clone size: NA
CDR3 DNA: TGTGCCAGCAGTGTCGGGGACAGGGGAACTTCTGAAGCTTTCTTT
CDR3 protein: CASSVGDRGTSEAFF

D gene: NA
J gene: TRBJ2-2
V gene: TRBV2
clone size: NA
CDR3 DNA: TGTGCCAGCCTCCGGACAGCGAACACCGGGGAGCTGTTTTTT
CDR3 protein: CASLRTANTGELFF

D gene: NA
J gene: TRBJ2-5
V gene: TRBV11-2
clone size: NA
CDR3 DNA: TGTGCCAGCAGCCGCCTAGTTGGGGCGGAGACCCAGTACTTC
CDR3 protein: CASSRLVGAETQYF

D gene: TRBD1
J gene: TRBJ1-1
V gene: TRBV2
clone size: NA
CDR3 DNA: TGTGCCAGCAGGGAGAGGGGACAGCGGAACACTGAAGCTTTCTTT
CDR3 protein: CASRERGQRNTEAFF

D gene: TRBD1
J gene: TRBJ1-1
V gene: TRBV5-1
clone size: NA
CDR3 DNA: TGCGCCAGCAGCCCTGGGACAGGGAACACTGAAGCTTTCTTT
CDR3 protein: CASSPGTGNTEAFF

D gene: NA
J gene: TRBJ1-2
V gene: TRBV28
clone size: few
CDR3 DNA: TGTGCCAGCAGTTTATCAGGGGCAAAGGGCTATGGCTACACCTTC
CDR3 protein: CASSLSGAKGYGYTF

D gene: NA
J gene: TRBJ2-2
V gene: TRBV6-5
clone size: NA
CDR3 DNA: TGTGCCAGCCGCGTTGGGGGCCTCACCGGGGAGCTGTTTTTT
CDR3 protein: CASRVGGLTGELFF

D gene: NA
J gene: TRBJ2-2
V gene: TRBV11-2
clone size: few
CDR3 DNA: TGTGCCAGCAGCTTATACAGGAACACCGGGGAGCTGTTTTTT
CDR3 protein: CASSLYRNTGELFF

D gene: NA
J gene: TRBJ1-1
V gene: TRBV14
clone size: NA
CDR3 DNA: TGTGCCAGCAGTCGGGACACCAACACTGAAGCTTTCTTT
CDR3 protein: CASSRDTNTEAFF

D gene: NA
J gene: TRBJ1-5
V gene: TRBV28
clone size: NA
CDR3 DNA: TGTGCCAGCAGTTTGAGAAGGGGAAACTTCCATCAGCCCCAGCATTTT
CDR3 protein: CASSLRRGNFHQPQHF

D gene: TRBD1
J gene: TRBJ1-2
V gene: TRBV27
clone size: NA
CDR3 DNA: TGTGCCAGCAGTCGAGACAGGGGGGATGGCTACACCTTC
CDR3 protein: CASSRDRGDGYTF

D gene: TRBD1
J gene: TRBJ2-1
V gene: TRBV30
clone size: NA
CDR3 DNA: TGTGCCTGGAGTCATGGGACAGGGATTCTGAATGAGCAGTTCTTC
CDR3 protein: CAWSHGTGILNEQFF

D gene: NA
J gene: TRBJ1-3
V gene: TRBV30
clone size: NA
CDR3 DNA: TGTGCCTGGAGTGGGGGGCTCTCTGGAAACACCATATATTTT
CDR3 protein: CAWSGGLSGNTIYF

D gene: NA
J gene: TRBJ2-7
V gene: TRBV18
clone size: NA
CDR3 DNA: TGTGCCAGCTCACCAGCCCGGGGGCCGGGACAGACACCCTACGAGCAGTACTTC
CDR3 protein: CASSPARGPGQTPYEQYF

D gene: NA
J gene: TRBJ1-3
V gene: TRBV21-1
clone size: few
CDR3 DNA: TGTGCCAGCAGCAAAGAAACGGGACAGAAAAACACCATATATTTT
CDR3 protein: CASSKETGQKNTIYF

D gene: NA
J gene: TRBJ1-4
V gene: TRBV28
clone size: NA
CDR3 DNA: TGTGCCAGCAGTTTCTCAGGGCGGTCTAATGAAAAACTGTTTTTT
CDR3 protein: CASSFSGRSNEKLFF

D gene: TRBD2
J gene: TRBJ2-1
V gene: TRBV7-2
clone size: NA
CDR3 DNA: TGTGCCAGCAGCAAGGGACTAGCGGGGTCGAAGGAGCAGTTCTTC
CDR3 protein: CASSKGLAGSKEQFF

D gene: NA
J gene: TRBJ1-2
V gene: TRBV19
clone size: NA
CDR3 DNA: TGTGCCAGTAGCCCCCAGGGCTATGGCTACACCTTC
CDR3 protein: CASSPQGYGYTF

D gene: TRBD1
J gene: TRBJ2-1
V gene: TRBV10-3
clone size: NA
CDR3 DNA: TGTGCCATCAGTGAGTCCGGACAGGGGTGGAATGAGCAGTTCTTC
CDR3 protein: CAISESGQGWNEQFF

D gene: TRBD1
J gene: TRBJ1-1
V gene: TRBV19
clone size: once
CDR3 DNA: TGTGCCAGTAGTATGACAGGGGACACTGAAGCTTTCTTT
CDR3 protein: CASSMTGDTEAFF

D gene: NA
J gene: TRBJ1-5
V gene: TRBV4-2
clone size: NA
CDR3 DNA: TGTGCCAGCAGCTATAGTGGGGGGGCTGTAGATCAGCCCCAGCATTTT
CDR3 protein: CASSYSGGAVDQPQHF

D gene: NA
J gene: TRBJ1-1
V gene: TRBV13
clone size: NA
CDR3 DNA: TGTGCCAGCAGCTTACCAGGGGTCAGCGAAGCTTTCTTT
CDR3 protein: CASSLPGVSEAFF

D gene: TRBD1
J gene: TRBJ1-1
V gene: TRBV18
clone size: NA
CDR3 DNA: TGTGCCAGCTCACGCACCGGGACAGGGGAGAACACTGAAGCTTTCTTT
CDR3 protein: CASSRTGTGENTEAFF

D gene: TRBD2
J gene: TRBJ2-1
V gene: TRBV29-1
clone size: NA
CDR3 DNA: TGCAGCGTTAATCCCCTCGCCGGGACTACCAACAATGAGCAGTTCTTC
CDR3 protein: CSVNPLAGTTNNEQFF

D gene: TRBD2
J gene: TRBJ2-5
V gene: TRBV6-5
clone size: few
CDR3 DNA: TGTGCCAGCATCGGACTAGCGGGGGGCGAAGAGACCCAGTACTTC
CDR3 protein: CASIGLAGGEETQYF

D gene: TRBD2
J gene: TRBJ2-1
V gene: TRBV6-5
clone size: NA
CDR3 DNA: TGTGCCAGCAGAGAGCCTAGCGGGCCCGAGCAGTTCTTC
CDR3 protein: CASREPSGPEQFF

D gene: TRBD1
J gene: TRBJ2-3
V gene: TRBV5-4
clone size: NA
CDR3 DNA: TGTGCCAGCAGCTTGGCTCTGGACAGGGATAAAGATACGCAGTATTTT
CDR3 protein: CASSLALDRDKDTQYF

D gene: TRBD1
J gene: TRBJ2-3
V gene: TRBV10-2
clone size: NA
CDR3 DNA: TGCGCCAGCAGTGCGACAGGGGGTAGGACAGATACGCAGTATTTT
CDR3 protein: CASSATGGRTDTQYF

D gene: NA
J gene: TRBJ1-6
V gene: TRBV6-1
clone size: NA
CDR3 DNA: TGTGCCAGCAGTGAACCCAGGCGGGCCTCACCCCTCCACTTT
CDR3 protein: CASSEPRRASPLHF

D gene: TRBD1
J gene: TRBJ1-1
V gene: TRBV7-9
clone size: NA
CDR3 DNA: TGTGCCAGCAGCCCCTACCGAGACAGGGGCGGTGAAGCTTTCTTT
CDR3 protein: CASSPYRDRGGEAFF

D gene: TRBD1
J gene: TRBJ2-7
V gene: TRBV2
clone size: few
CDR3 DNA: TGTGCCAGCAGTGGGGACAGTCGGAGCTCCTACGAGCAGTACTTC
CDR3 protein: CASSGDSRSSYEQYF

D gene: TRBD1
J gene: TRBJ1-3
V gene: TRBV19
clone size: once
CDR3 DNA: TGTGCCAGTAGTATTCGAACAGGGGCTGGAAACACCATATATTTT
CDR3 protein: CASSIRTGAGNTIYF